These 8 T cell receptor beta chains share one sample of origin, sequenced in a study of glioma-infiltrating T cells (dated by TCRdb to about 2016). TCRdb shows the sequencer as Illumina MiSeq. The iRepertoire nested amplicon-rescue multiplex PCR (arm-PCR) platform was used to amplify TCR alpha and beta CDR3 regions from RNA. TCRdb handled the public reads itself, with Q25 trimming in fastp and clone calling in MiXCR, and kept productive beta chains. Entries are consolidated by CDR3 protein sequence, retaining the most common genes and DNA. The sample table lists more than 9,000 distinct CDR3 sequences, less than 30% of them with a count of one. Of the sample, 35% to 50% falls within the top ten clones. The sample taken for sequencing was glioma tissue, nonneoplastic brain tissue, or PBMCs (not recorded which). The receptor set was obtained from a human donor with low-grade glioma or glioblastoma, undergoing nonglioma brain surgery, or in good health (not recorded which).

This clonotype occurred many times. The chain combines TRBV7-2 with TRBJ2-1; a weak D match, TRBD2 (5 bases). CDR3 length: 13 amino acids. Germline V lookup: CDR1 SGHTA, CDR2 FQGNSA. V gave up 6 bases and J gave up 5 bases, with 11 bases separating them. CDR3 protein: CASSEGLNNEQFF. The DNA for the CDR3 is TGTGCCAGCAGTGAAGGACTGAACAATGAGCAGTTCTTC.

The chain carries TRBV5-4 and TRBJ1-2; the D is unclear. CDR3 size: 16 residues. The V gene's germline CDR1 is SGHNT and CDR2 YYREEE (reference sequence). Trimming cost V 1 base and J 5 bases, with 18 bases left between them. The CDR3 here is CASSLSLAVRQYGYTF. The CDR3, as DNA: TGTGCCAGCAGCTTGAGCCTTGCAGTCCGCCAATATGGCTACACCTTC.

Comment on this clonotype: This may come from a read error, since a much larger clone is one base off. The CDR3 here is CASPTGQGYEQYF. DNA of the CDR3: TGTGCCAGCCCTACGGGCCAGGGGTACGAGCAGTACTTC. The chain recombines TRBV18 with TRBJ2-7; tentative D call: TRBD1 (6 bases). The CDR3 spans 13 residues. Looked up from germline, CDR1 is KGHSH and CDR2 is LQKENI. Trimming shortened V by 8 bases and J by 4 bases, and 15 bases separated the two germline ends.

CDR3: CAWTGVRNEQFF. In DNA form, the CDR3 reads TGTGCCTGGACAGGGGTCAGAAATGAGCAGTTCTTC. The chain links TRBV30 to TRBJ2-1; weak D call: TRBD1 (6 bases). The ends were cut back, 4 bases at V and 7 bases at J, with 11 bases in the middle. Germline CDR1 and CDR2: GTSNPN and SVGIG (reference sequence). The CDR3 sequence is 12 residues long.

The chain is built from TRBV19 and TRBJ1-2; D is perhaps TRBD1 (5 bases). The germline CDR1 and CDR2 sequences are LNHDA and SQIVND (reference sequence). V gave up 7 bases and J gave up 5 bases, with 20 bases separating them. This CDR3 contains 15 residues. The CDR3 DNA is TGTGCCAGTACCCCCGCCCATACAGGTTCTTATGGCTACACCTTC. It specifies CASTPAHTGSYGYTF.

In its sample, this clonotype is medium-sized (0.01 to 0.1%). The genes are TRBV27 and TRBJ1-4; D gene unclear. Germline lookup yields CDR1 MNHEY and CDR2 SMNVEV (reference sequence). The CDR3 is 14 residues long. V shed 3 bases and J shed 8 bases, with 13 bases lying between them. The CDR3 DNA sequence: TGTGCCAGCAGTTTCCTAGGGAGAGAGGAAAAACTGTTTTTT. This sequence encodes CASSFLGREEKLFF.

In this sample, this clonotype is medium-sized. V usage is TRBV19 and J usage is TRBJ1-2; D is possibly TRBD1 (5 bases). This CDR3 is built from 10 residues. CDR1 and CDR2 (germline): LNHDA, SQIVND (reference sequence). V lost 10 bases and J 4 bases, leaving 7 bases between the germline ends. The CDR3 loop is CATQGYGYTF. The CDR3 coding sequence is TGTGCCACCCAGGGCTATGGCTACACCTTC. The variable domain in full, with the rest retrieved from reference TRBV19 and TRBJ1-2, is DGGITQSPKYLFRKEGQNVTLSCEQNLNHDAMYWYRQDPGQGLRLIYYSQIVNDFQKGDIAEGYSVSREKKESFPLTVTSAQKNPTAFYLCATQGYGYTFGSGTRLTVV.

This clonotype was observed a handful of times. The chain recombines TRBV7-2 with TRBJ2-1; perhaps TRBD2 as D (5 bases). V lost 3 bases, J lost 4 bases, and 10 bases lay in between. CDR3 size: 14 residues. In germline, CDR1 is SGHTA, CDR2 FQGNSA. The DNA for the CDR3 is TGTGCCAGCAGCTTCGCGACGGGATACAATGAGCAGTTCTTC. Amino acid sequence: CASSFATGYNEQFF.